The clone carrying this TCR beta chain has at least ten counts. Stated time point: newly diagnosed GD, antithyroid drugs for less than 3 months. TCR sequences were obtained from RNA taken from PBMCs. The J segment lost 0 bases and the V segment lost 4 bases, leaving 7 bases of the junction unmatched. CDR3 length: 17 amino acids. Per germline, CDR1 KGHSH and CDR2 LQKENI. Libraries of TCR beta came from iRepertoire HTBI primers plus Arm-PCR of CDR3 regions. One entry per CDR3 protein, called by TCRdb with MiXCR from the multiplex PCR reads. The sample has about 440,000 distinct CDR3 sequences, over 15% seen once. This sample is drawn from a study of regulatory T cells in long-lasting Graves disease. These records were also assigned to another study, of T cells in Graves' hyperthyroidism and ophthalmopathy. That publication notes: In the first-round RT-PCR of the TCR CDR3, the HTBI primer set was used. Most clonotypes expanded in the thyroid (above 0.001) were also present in blood.

The sequenced sample was peripheral blood mononuclear cells (PBMCs), obtained at new diagnosis, from a patient treated with antithyroid drugs. The receptor was isolated from a woman in her twenties or thirties with Graves disease. The chain uses TRBV18 and TRBJ2-1; 9 bases align to TRBD2. CDR3 sequence reads: CASSLRAGGSSYNEQFF. In DNA form, the CDR3 reads TGTGCCAGCTCACTGAGGGCGGGAGGGTCCTCCTACAATGAGCAGTTCTTC.